This T cell receptor (beta chain) was observed in a study of blood T cells in healthy people across ages. Study observations and caveats: The study could not conclusively compare naive and antigen-experienced cells, given its unsorted PBMCs.

Primed by a sample-barcoded 5' primer and a J-beta primer mix, a second PCR proceeded for 7 to 11 cycles. TCRdb ran MiXCR on the 5' RACE reads and lists one entry per CDR3 protein. The sample yields about a million distinct CDR3 sequences, approximately 49% seen once. Healthy individuals of Caucasian origin from Russia, aged about 6 to 95, served as donors. This clonotype came up a few times. Its antigen is undetermined. Germline CDR1 SEHNR, CDR2 FQNEAQ (reference sequence). V was clipped by 5 bases and J by 4 bases, with 14 bases between them. This CDR3 comprises 14 residues. Sequenced input: blood. The source is a man aged 25 to 40 in good health. The rearrangement uses TRBV7-9 and TRBJ2-5; D call uncertain. The CDR3 DNA reads as TGTGCCAGCAGCCCCCGGCAGGCCCCAGAGACCCAGTACTTC. It yields the protein CASSPRQAPETQYF.